The clone carrying this TCR beta chain was seen a handful of times. Its specificity is unknown. Vbeta (60) and Jbeta (13) primers were used in the PCR. This table comes from immunoSEQ multiplex PCR, and its TCRdb copy is limited to in-frame clones, with some not included. The data contain around 140,000 clones, over 60% of them seen just once; the ten biggest clones take up under 7.5%. Unrecorded immune exposures were likely, despite nominal health at sampling. The sample is drawn from a study of cytomegalovirus exposure and HLA in healthy donors. Overall study findings and caveats: In an earlier analysis, productive rearrangement rates for most beta V segments clustered near 90% or 30%. V- and J-gene trimming of TCR beta was linked (in a later analysis) to a missense DCLRE1C variant. Overall, approximately 150 TCR beta chains were annotated as cytomegalovirus-associated.

Trimming took 4 bases from V and 3 from J; bases not matched to a gene: 12. The CDR3 is 17 residues long. Germline assignment: CDR1 MDHEN and CDR2 SYDVKM. This TCR derives from a woman aged 60 to 75 in good health and CMV-seronegative. This chain connects TRBV28 to TRBJ1-5; TRBD1 matches at 7 bases. Sequenced: PBMCs. The CDR3: CASSSRITRGPNQPQHF. CDR3 coding DNA: TGTGCCAGCAGTTCTCGCATTACAAGGGGGCCCAATCAGCCCCAGCATTTT.